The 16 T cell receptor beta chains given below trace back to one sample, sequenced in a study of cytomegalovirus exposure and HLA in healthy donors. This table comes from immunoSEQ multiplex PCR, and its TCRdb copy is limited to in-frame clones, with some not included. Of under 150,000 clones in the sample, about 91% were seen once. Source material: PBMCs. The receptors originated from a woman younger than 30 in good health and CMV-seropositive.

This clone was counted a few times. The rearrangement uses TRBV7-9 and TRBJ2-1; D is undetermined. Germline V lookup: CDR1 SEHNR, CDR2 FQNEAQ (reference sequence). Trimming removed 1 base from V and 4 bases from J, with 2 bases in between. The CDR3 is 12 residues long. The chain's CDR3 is CASSLVYNEQFF. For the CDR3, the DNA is TGTGCCAGCAGCTTAGTATACAATGAGCAGTTCTTC.

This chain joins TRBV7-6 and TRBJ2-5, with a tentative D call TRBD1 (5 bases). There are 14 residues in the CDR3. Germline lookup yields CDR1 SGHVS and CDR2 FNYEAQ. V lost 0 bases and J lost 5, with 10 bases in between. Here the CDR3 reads CASSLAGRVETQYF. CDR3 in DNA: TGTGCCAGCAGCTTAGCGGGCAGGGTGGAGACCCAGTACTTC.

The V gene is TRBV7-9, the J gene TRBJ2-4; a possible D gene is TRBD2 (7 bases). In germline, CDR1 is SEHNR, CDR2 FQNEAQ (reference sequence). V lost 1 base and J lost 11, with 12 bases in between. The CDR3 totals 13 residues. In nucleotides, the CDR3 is TGTGCCAGCAGCTTAGAAGGGGGGGCAGTTCAGTACTTC. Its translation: CASSLEGGAVQYF.

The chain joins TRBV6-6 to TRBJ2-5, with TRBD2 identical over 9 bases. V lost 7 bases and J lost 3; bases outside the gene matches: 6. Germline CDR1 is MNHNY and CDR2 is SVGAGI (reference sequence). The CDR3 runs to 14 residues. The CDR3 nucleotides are TGTGCCAGCACGCCAAGCGGGGGGAAAGAGACCCAGTACTTC. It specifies CASTPSGGKETQYF.

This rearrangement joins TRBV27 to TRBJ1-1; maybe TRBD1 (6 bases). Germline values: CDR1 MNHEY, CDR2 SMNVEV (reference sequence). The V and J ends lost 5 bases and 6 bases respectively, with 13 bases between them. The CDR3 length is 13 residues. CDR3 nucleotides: TGTGCCAGCAGTAGAAGAGGGACACCTGAAGCTTTCTTT. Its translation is CASSRRGTPEAFF.

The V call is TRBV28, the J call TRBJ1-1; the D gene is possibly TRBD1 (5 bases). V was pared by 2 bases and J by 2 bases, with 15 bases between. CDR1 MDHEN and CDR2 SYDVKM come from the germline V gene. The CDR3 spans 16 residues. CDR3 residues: CASSLNSGSVNTEAFF. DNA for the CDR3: TGTGCCAGCAGTTTAAATTCAGGGTCCGTTAACACTGAAGCTTTCTTT. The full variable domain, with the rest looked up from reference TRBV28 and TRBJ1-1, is DVKVTQSSRYLVKRTGEKVFLECVQDMDHENMFWYRQDPGLGLRLIYFSYDVKMKEKGDIPEGYSVSREKKERFSLILESASTNQTSMYLCASSLNSGSVNTEAFFGQGTRLTVV.

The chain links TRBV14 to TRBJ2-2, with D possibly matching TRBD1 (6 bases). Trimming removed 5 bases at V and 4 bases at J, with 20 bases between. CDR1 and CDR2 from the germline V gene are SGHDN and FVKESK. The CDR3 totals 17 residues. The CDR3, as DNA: TGTGCCAGCAGCTCCCTGTATTTGGCCAGGGGCACCGGGGAGCTGTTTTTT. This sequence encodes CASSSLYLARGTGELFF.

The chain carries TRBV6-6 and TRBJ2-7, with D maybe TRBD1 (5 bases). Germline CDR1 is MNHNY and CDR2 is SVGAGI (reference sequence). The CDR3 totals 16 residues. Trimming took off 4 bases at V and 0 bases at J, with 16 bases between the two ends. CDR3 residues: CASSSLTGPSSYEQYF. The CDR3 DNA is TGTGCCAGCAGTTCCCTCACAGGTCCGAGCTCCTACGAGCAGTACTTC.

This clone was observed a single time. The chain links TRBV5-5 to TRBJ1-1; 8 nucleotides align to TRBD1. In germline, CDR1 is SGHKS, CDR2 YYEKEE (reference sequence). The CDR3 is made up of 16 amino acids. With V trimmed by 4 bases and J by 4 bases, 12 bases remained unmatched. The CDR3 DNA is TGTGCCAGCAGCGGACAGGGAGGGGTTGATCGCACTGAAGCTTTCTTT. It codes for CASSGQGGVDRTEAFF.

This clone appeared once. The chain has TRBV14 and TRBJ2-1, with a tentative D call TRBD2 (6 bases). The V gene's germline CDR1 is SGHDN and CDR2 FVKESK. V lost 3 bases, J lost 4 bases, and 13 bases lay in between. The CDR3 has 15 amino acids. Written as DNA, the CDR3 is TGTGCCAGCAGCCACCGGGACTGGTATTACAATGAGCAGTTCTTC. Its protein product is CASSHRDWYYNEQFF. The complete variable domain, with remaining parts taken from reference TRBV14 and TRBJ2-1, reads EAGVTQFPSHSVIEKGQTVTLRCDPISGHDNLYWYRRVMGKEIKFLLHFVKESKQDESGMPNNRFLAERTGGTYSTLKVQPAELEDSGVYFCASSHRDWYYNEQFFGPGTRLTVL.

In nucleotides, the CDR3 is TGTGCCAGCAGCTTGGGGCTCAAACACAATGAGCAGTTCTTC. Translated: CASSLGLKHNEQFF. The chain combines TRBV5-8 with TRBJ2-1, with D unresolved. Germline CDR1 SGHTS, CDR2 YDEGEE. The CDR3 is 14 amino acids. V lost 0 bases, J lost 5 bases, and 9 bases lay in between.

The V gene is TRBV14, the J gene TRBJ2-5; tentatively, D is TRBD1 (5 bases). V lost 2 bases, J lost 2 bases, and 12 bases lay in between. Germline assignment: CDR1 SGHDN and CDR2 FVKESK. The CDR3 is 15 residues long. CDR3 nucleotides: TGTGCCAGCAGCCAACTGGGGCAGTCGCAAGAGACCCAGTACTTC. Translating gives CASSQLGQSQETQYF.

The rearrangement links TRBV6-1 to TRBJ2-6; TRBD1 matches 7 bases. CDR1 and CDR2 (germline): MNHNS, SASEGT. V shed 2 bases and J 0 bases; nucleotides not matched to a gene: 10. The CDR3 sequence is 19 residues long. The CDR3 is CASSEIGMGQLSGANVLTF. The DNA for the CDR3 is TGTGCCAGCAGTGAAATTGGAATGGGACAGCTCTCTGGGGCCAACGTCCTGACTTTC.

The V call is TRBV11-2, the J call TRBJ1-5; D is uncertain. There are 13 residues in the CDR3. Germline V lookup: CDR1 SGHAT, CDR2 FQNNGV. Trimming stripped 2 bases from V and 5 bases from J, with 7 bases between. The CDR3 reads CASSLSVHQPQHF. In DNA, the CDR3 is TGTGCCAGCAGCTTATCCGTCCATCAGCCCCAGCATTTT.

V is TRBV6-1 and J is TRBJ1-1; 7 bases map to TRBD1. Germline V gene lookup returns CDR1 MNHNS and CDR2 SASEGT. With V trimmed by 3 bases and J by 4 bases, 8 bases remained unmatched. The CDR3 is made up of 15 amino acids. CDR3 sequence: CASSETTGTGTEAFF. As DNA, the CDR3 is TGTGCCAGCAGTGAGACGACAGGGACGGGCACTGAAGCTTTCTTT.

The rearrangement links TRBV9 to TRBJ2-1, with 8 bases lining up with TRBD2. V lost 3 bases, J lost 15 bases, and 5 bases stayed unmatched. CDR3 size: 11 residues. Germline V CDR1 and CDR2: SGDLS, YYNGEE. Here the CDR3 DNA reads TGTGCCAGCAGCGCGAGCGGGGGCCCGTTCTTC. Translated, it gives CASSASGGPFF.